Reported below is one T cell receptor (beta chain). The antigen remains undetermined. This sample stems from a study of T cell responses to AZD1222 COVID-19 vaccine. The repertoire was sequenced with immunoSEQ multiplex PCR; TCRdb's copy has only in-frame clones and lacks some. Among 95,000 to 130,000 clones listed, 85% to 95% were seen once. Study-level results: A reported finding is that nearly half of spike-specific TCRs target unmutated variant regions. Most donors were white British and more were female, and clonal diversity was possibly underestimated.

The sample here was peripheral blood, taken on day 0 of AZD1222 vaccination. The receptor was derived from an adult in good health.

DNA of the CDR3: TGTGCCACCAGCAGAGATGGGGGGCTGTATGGCTACACCTTC. Amino acids: CATSRDGGLYGYTF. This sequence joins TRBV15 and TRBJ1-2; TRBD1 might be the D (6 bases). In germline, CDR1 is LNHNV, CDR2 YYDKDF (reference sequence). Between the trimmed V and J ends, which lost 0 bases and 5 bases, there was a span of 10 bases. The CDR3 runs 14 residues.